Sequencing of this T cell receptor beta chain was carried out in a study of blood T cell repertoires in COVID-19. Background on the study: The study drew acute and convalescent COVID-19 samples from the United States, Italy and Spain.

Participants came from some 23 US areas, aged about 18 to 90 years. Recovered participants had two consecutive negative NP/OP PCR tests, healthcare professional clearance, or symptom resolution. Trimming at V came to 3 bases and at J to 4 bases, leaving 4 bases not matched to a gene. From germline, CDR1 is SGDLS and CDR2 YYNGEE. This CDR3 region has 15 residues. As originally analysed: Reference gene primer amplification gave nucleated cell count estimates. Sequencing was performed with immunoSEQ multiplex PCR; in TCRdb, only in-frame clones are kept and a portion is missing. From that table come the V and J calls and clone size; the DNA was used to work out D and trimming. The sample has 310,000 or so clones, about 87% seen once; the top ten hold around 9%.

Sequencing input: PBMCs or T cells enriched from blood (not recorded which). This clonotype was sampled from a woman under 30 who had recovered from COVID-19. J is TRBJ1-2 and V is TRBV9, with 12 bases lining up with TRBD1. The CDR3 coding sequence is TGTGCCAGCAGCGACGGGACAGGGGGCCGCTATGGCTACACCTTC. Translated, it gives CASSDGTGGRYGYTF.